Each of the 26 T cell receptor beta chains below was sequenced from the same sample in a study of a mutant IDH1 vaccine in newly diagnosed glioma. The data were produced by immunoSEQ multiplex PCR, yet TCRdb's version contains in-frame clones alone and is incomplete. The table includes about 58,000 clones, roughly four fifths detected once. Time point specified: week 5, during vaccination. Vaccine doses each comprised 300 ug of mutant IDH1 20-mer peptide, with topical imiquimod. Antigens of these TCRs are unknown. This specimen was PBMCs, taken from a glioma patient whose treatment included an IDH1 peptide vaccine. The receptors shown here come from a woman in her 50s with glioma.

This chain uses TRBV6-5 with TRBJ2-2, with a tentative D call TRBD1 (5 bases). Trimming left V 0 bases short and J 8 bases short, with 10 bases between. The CDR3 has 14 amino acids. Germline V gene sequence: CDR1 MNHEY, CDR2 SVGAGI. In DNA, the CDR3 is TGTGCCAGCAGTTACTCGCCAGGGCAGGGGGAGCTGTTTTTT. Its protein is CASSYSPGQGELFF.

This clone has a single count. The chain couples TRBV12-5 to TRBJ2-7; TRBD2 is a possible D gene (5 bases). Trimming removed 2 bases at V and 7 bases at J, with 9 bases between. CDR3 length: 12 residues. Germline assignment: CDR1 LGHNT and CDR2 FRNRAP. CDR3 nucleotide sequence: TGTGCTAGTGGTTTGTCGACGGGAGAGCAGTACTTC. This gives the protein CASGLSTGEQYF.

The J gene is TRBJ1-2, the V gene TRBV9, with D possibly TRBD1 on 5 matching bases. Germline V CDR1 and CDR2: SGDLS, YYNGEE. CDR3 size: 16 residues. V was trimmed by 4 bases and J by 3 bases, leaving 19 bases between them. The CDR3 is CASSPTPRGSDYGYTF. The CDR3 nucleotides read TGTGCCAGCAGCCCCACCCCCCGGGGCTCTGACTATGGCTACACCTTC.

This clone was detected a few times. This rearrangement joins TRBV30 to TRBJ1-1, with D uncertain. Trimming took off 3 bases at V and 1 base at J, with 9 bases between the two ends. Germline V gene sequence: CDR1 GTSNPN, CDR2 SVGIG (reference sequence). The CDR3 covers 13 residues. CDR3 region: CAWRRIQNTEAFF. The CDR3 DNA follows: TGTGCCTGGAGAAGGATTCAGAACACTGAAGCTTTCTTT. The whole variable domain, remainder taken from reference TRBV30 and TRBJ1-1, is SQTIHQWPATLVQPVGSPLSLECTVEGTSNPNLYWYRQAAGRGLQLLFYSVGIGQISSEVPQNLSASRPQDRQFILSSKKLLLSDSGFYLCAWRRIQNTEAFFGQGTRLTVV.

The chain uses TRBV4-3 and TRBJ2-5; 8 positions match TRBD2. Looked up from germline, CDR1 is LGHNA and CDR2 is YSLEER. The CDR3 covers 16 residues. The ends lost 1 base at V and 5 bases at J; junction bases unmatched: 9. The CDR3 loop is CASSQGNWRGAETQYF. The CDR3 region has the DNA TGCGCCAGCAGCCAAGGGAACTGGCGGGGGGCGGAGACCCAGTACTTC.

The chain couples TRBV19 to TRBJ1-5, with D unclear. V lost 7 bases and J 0 bases, leaving 10 bases between the germline ends. The CDR3 totals 14 residues. The germline gives CDR1 LNHDA, CDR2 SQIVND (reference sequence). DNA for the CDR3: TGTGCCAGTACGGCCGGATATAGCAATCAGCCCCAGCATTTT. It codes for CASTAGYSNQPQHF.

The chain employs TRBV5-1 and TRBJ1-1; tentatively, D is TRBD1 (5 bases). The CDR3 length is 15 residues. Germline V lookup: CDR1 SGHRS, CDR2 YFSETQ. V dropped 0 bases and J dropped 4 bases, with 13 bases sitting between them. The CDR3 here is CASSLDDSPFTEAFF. Here the CDR3 DNA reads TGCGCCAGCAGCTTGGACGACAGTCCCTTCACTGAAGCTTTCTTT.

V usage is TRBV9 and J usage is TRBJ1-6; TRBD1 matches at 8 bases. The CDR3 spans 13 residues. Unmatched junction bases numbered 3, after V lost 6 bases and J lost 7 bases. The germline CDR1 and CDR2 sequences are SGDLS and YYNGEE. CDR3 sequence (DNA): TGTGCCAGCACCCGGACAGGGAATTCACCCCTCCACTTT. Translated, it gives CASTRTGNSPLHF.

This chain uses TRBV7-9 with TRBJ1-4, with 9 bases identical to TRBD1. The CDR3 is 17 amino acids. With 5 bases clipped from V and 4 bases from J, the junction kept 11 bases outside the gene matches. Looked up from germline, CDR1 is SEHNR and CDR2 is FQNEAQ (reference sequence). DNA for the CDR3: TGTGCCAGCAGCCCCAAGCAACCGGGACAGGGTAATGAAAAACTGTTTTTT. The encoded protein is CASSPKQPGQGNEKLFF.

The chain joins TRBV18 to TRBJ1-6; D gene unclear. With 3 bases removed from V and 5 bases from J, the gap between germline ends came to 11 bases. There are 15 residues in the CDR3. Germline V gene lookup returns CDR1 KGHSH and CDR2 LQKENI. The CDR3 nucleotides read TGTGCCAGCTCACCGTCGCTGACGGATAATTCACCCCTCCACTTT. Its protein is CASSPSLTDNSPLHF.

A single count supports this clone. The gene calls are TRBV6-5 and TRBJ2-5; perhaps D is TRBD1 or TRBD2 (5 bases each). This CDR3 contains 14 residues. Trimming cost V 6 bases and J 7 bases, with 18 bases left between them. The germline V gene encodes CDR1 MNHEY and CDR2 SVGAGI. DNA for the CDR3: TGTGCCAGCAGACGGGACGTTACGCAGGGGACCCAGTACTTC. It codes for CASRRDVTQGTQYF.

In DNA, the CDR3 is TGTGCCAGCAGCTTAACAGGGGAGACTAATGAAAAACTGTTTTTT. It specifies CASSLTGETNEKLFF. The chain carries TRBV7-2 and TRBJ1-4; 7 bases match TRBD1. This CDR3 is 15 amino acids long. V lost 2 bases to trimming and J lost 2 bases; unmatched junction nucleotides: 2. Germline assignment: CDR1 SGHTA and CDR2 FQGNSA.

This clone was detected only a few times. The chain links TRBV9 to TRBJ2-5; TRBD2 agrees at 13 bases. V was clipped by 4 bases and J by 5 bases; unmatched bases: 8. The CDR3 runs to 16 residues. CDR1 is SGDLS and CDR2 is YYNGEE in the germline V gene. CDR3 region: CASSSTSGGPGETQYF. The CDR3 bases are TGTGCCAGCAGCTCGACTAGCGGGGGGCCGGGGGAGACCCAGTACTTC.

V gene TRBV2 combines with J gene TRBJ1-2; weak D call: TRBD1 (5 bases). This CDR3 has 12 residues. V lost 3 bases and J 8 bases, leaving 10 bases between the germline ends. Germline CDR1 reads SNHLY; CDR2 reads FYNNEI. The CDR3 DNA sequence: TGTGCCAGCAGTGACGGGGGTGAGGGCTACACCTTC. Its translation is CASSDGGEGYTF. The whole variable domain, filled in from reference TRBV2 and TRBJ1-2, reads EPEVTQTPSHQVTQMGQEVILRCVPISNHLYFYWYRQILGQKVEFLVSFYNNEISEKSEIFDDQFSVERPDGSNFTLKIRSTKLEDSAMYFCASSDGGEGYTFGSGTRLTVV.

The chain is built from TRBV28 and TRBJ1-1, with D perhaps matching TRBD1 (5 bases). The germline V gene has CDR1 MDHEN and CDR2 SYDVKM. The V end was cut by 10 bases, the J end by 4 bases, with 19 bases between. The CDR3 consists of 14 residues. In nucleotides, the CDR3 is TGTGCCACCCTTTGGAAGGGGCGCGCCACTGAAGCTTTCTTT. It yields the protein CATLWKGRATEAFF.

J is TRBJ2-1 and V is TRBV6-1, with D hard to call. This CDR3 has 11 amino acids. The germline V gene has CDR1 MNHNS and CDR2 SASEGT. Trimming left V 6 bases short and J 5 bases short, with 5 bases between. This CDR3 is CASRYNNEQFF. DNA for the CDR3: TGTGCCAGCAGGTACAACAATGAGCAGTTCTTC.

The chain couples TRBV4-2 to TRBJ2-7; 14 nucleotides line up with TRBD2. The germline gives CDR1 LGHNA, CDR2 YNFKEQ. The CDR3 loop spans 16 amino acids. Trimming at V came to 4 bases and at J to 2 bases, leaving 4 bases not matched to a gene. The CDR3 spells CASSPLGLAGAYEQYF. The CDR3 nucleotides are TGTGCCAGCAGCCCACTGGGACTAGCGGGGGCCTACGAGCAGTACTTC.

The genes are TRBV9 and TRBJ2-1; D is tentatively TRBD1 or TRBD2 (7 bases each). The CDR3 extends over 18 amino acids. CDR1 is SGDLS, CDR2 YYNGEE, per germline. Trimming removed 3 bases at V and 5 bases at J, with 24 bases between. The CDR3 bases are TGTGCCAGCAGCGCGCCGGGGGGATGGCAGGGGGATCACAATGAGCAGTTCTTC. Translating gives CASSAPGGWQGDHNEQFF.

In this sample, this clone turned up once. The rearrangement uses TRBV5-1 and TRBJ2-5; D may be TRBD1 (5 bases). The germline V and J ends were trimmed by 5 bases and 5 bases, with 10 bases remaining between them. The CDR3 runs to 12 residues. Per the germline V gene, CDR1 is SGHRS and CDR2 is YFSETQ. The CDR3 loop is CASSRGAETQYF. The CDR3 coding sequence is TGCGCCAGCAGTAGGGGTGCGGAGACCCAGTACTTC.

The genes are TRBV7-6 and TRBJ2-7; weak D call: TRBD2 (5 bases). This CDR3 comprises 13 residues. CDR1 is SGHVS and CDR2 is FNYEAQ in the germline V gene. V shed 3 bases and J shed 4 bases, with 10 bases lying between them. The CDR3 protein is CASSFFGIYEQYF. In nucleotides, the CDR3 is TGTGCCAGCAGCTTTTTCGGGATTTACGAGCAGTACTTC.

The rearrangement joins TRBV4-1 to TRBJ2-7, with 9 bases matching TRBD2. The CDR3 loop spans 16 amino acids. Trimming took 4 bases from V and 2 from J; bases not matched to a gene: 9. Germline V gene sequence: CDR1 MGHRA, CDR2 YSYEKL. This CDR3 reads CASSPRGGGDPYEQYF. The CDR3 DNA reads as TGCGCCAGCAGCCCGCGGGGCGGGGGGGATCCCTACGAGCAGTACTTC.

The CDR3 nucleotides are TGTGCCAGCAGCCCCAAAGGACAGGCTAGCACAGATACGCAGTATTTT. It codes for CASSPKGQASTDTQYF. The rearrangement joins TRBV7-3 to TRBJ2-3; TRBD1 matches 7 bases. V was pared by 5 bases and J by 0 bases, with 8 bases of the junction left unmatched. Germline V gene data show CDR1 as SGHTA and CDR2 as FQGTGA. This CDR3 comprises 16 residues.

Concerning this clone itself: The germline gene is not matched at one end of the junction; a read error may be the cause. CDR3 DNA: TGTGCCAGCAGCACCTCCGACGAGCAGTACTTC. This codes for CASSTSDEQYF. The chain couples TRBV7-2 to TRBJ2-7; D ambiguous. The CDR3 sequence is 11 residues long. Per germline, CDR1 SGHTA and CDR2 FQGNSA.

The chain combines TRBV7-3 with TRBJ2-5; D is possibly TRBD1 (7 bases). The CDR3 sequence is 15 residues long. Germline CDR1 and CDR2: SGHTA and FQGTGA. Trimming left V 1 base short and J 2 bases short, with 11 bases between. Here the CDR3 DNA reads TGTGCCAGCAGCTTAAACGCAGGGGGGCAAGAGACCCAGTACTTC. Translating gives CASSLNAGGQETQYF.

The chain is built from TRBV11-2 and TRBJ1-1; D gene uncertain. V lost 2 bases to trimming and J lost 1 base, with 5 bases between them. Per the germline V gene, CDR1 is SGHAT and CDR2 is FQNNGV. The CDR3 spans 13 residues. This CDR3 reads CASSLRRNTEAFF. In DNA, the CDR3 is TGTGCCAGCAGCTTAAGGCGGAACACTGAAGCTTTCTTT.

This sequence joins TRBV5-1 and TRBJ1-4, with 7 bases identical to TRBD1. The trim removed 5 bases at V and 7 bases at J, leaving 11 bases unmatched. From germline, CDR1 is SGHRS and CDR2 YFSETQ. This CDR3 has 15 amino acids. The CDR3 loop is CASRMTGKAGEKLFF. The DNA for the CDR3 is TGCGCCAGCAGAATGACAGGGAAGGCTGGTGAAAAACTGTTTTTT.